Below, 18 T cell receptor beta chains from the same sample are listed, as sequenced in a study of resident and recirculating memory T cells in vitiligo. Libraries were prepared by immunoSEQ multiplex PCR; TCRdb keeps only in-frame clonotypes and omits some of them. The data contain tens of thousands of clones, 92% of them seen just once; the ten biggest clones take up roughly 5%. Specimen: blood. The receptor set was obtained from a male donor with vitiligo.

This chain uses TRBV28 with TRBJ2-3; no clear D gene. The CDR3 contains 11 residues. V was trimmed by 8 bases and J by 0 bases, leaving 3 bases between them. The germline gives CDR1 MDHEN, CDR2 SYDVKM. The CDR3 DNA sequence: TGTGCCAGCGCGAGCACAGATACGCAGTATTTT. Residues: CASASTDTQYF. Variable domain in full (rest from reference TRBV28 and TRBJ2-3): DVKVTQSSRYLVKRTGEKVFLECVQDMDHENMFWYRQDPGLGLRLIYFSYDVKMKEKGDIPEGYSVSREKKERFSLILESASTNQTSMYLCASASTDTQYFGPGTRLTVL.

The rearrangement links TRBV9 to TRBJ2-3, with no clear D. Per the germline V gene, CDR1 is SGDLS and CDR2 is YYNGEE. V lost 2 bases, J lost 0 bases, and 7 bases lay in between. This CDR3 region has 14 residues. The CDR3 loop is CASSVMSSTDTQYF. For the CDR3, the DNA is TGTGCCAGCAGCGTTATGTCTAGCACAGATACGCAGTATTTT.

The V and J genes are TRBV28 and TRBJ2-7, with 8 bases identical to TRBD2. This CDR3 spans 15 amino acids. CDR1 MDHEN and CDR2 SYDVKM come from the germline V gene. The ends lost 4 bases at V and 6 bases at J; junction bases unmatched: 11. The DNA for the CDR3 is TGTGCCAGCAGTTCTACGGGACTAGGAATGGCCGAGCAGTACTTC. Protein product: CASSSTGLGMAEQYF.

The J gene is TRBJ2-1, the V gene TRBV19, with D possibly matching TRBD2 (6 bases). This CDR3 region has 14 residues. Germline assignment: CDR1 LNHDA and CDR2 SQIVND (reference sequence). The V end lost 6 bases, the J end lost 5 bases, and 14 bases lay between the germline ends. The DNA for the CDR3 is TGTGCCAGTAGAAGAACTAGCAGAAACAATGAGCAGTTCTTC. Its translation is CASRRTSRNNEQFF.

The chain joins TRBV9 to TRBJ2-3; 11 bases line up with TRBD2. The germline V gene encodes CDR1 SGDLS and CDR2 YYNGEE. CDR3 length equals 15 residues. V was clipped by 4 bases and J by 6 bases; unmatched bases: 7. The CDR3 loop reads CASSLGSSGRDTQYF. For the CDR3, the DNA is TGTGCCAGCAGCCTCGGTTCTAGCGGGAGGGATACGCAGTATTTT.

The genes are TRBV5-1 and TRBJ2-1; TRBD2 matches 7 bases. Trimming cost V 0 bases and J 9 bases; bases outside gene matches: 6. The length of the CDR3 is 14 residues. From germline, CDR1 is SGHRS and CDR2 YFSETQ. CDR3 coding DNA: TGCGCCAGCAGCTTGGACGCGGGAGTTAGTGAGCAGTTCTTC. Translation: CASSLDAGVSEQFF.

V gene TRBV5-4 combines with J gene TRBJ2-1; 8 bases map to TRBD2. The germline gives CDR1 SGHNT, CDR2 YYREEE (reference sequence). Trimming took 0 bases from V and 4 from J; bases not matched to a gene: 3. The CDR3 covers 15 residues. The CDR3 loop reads CASSLGSGGYNEQFF. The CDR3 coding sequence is TGTGCCAGCAGCTTGGGGTCGGGAGGGTACAATGAGCAGTTCTTC. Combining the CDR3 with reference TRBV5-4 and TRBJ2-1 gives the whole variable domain ETGVTQSPTHLIKTRGQQVTLRCSSQSGHNTVSWYQQALGQGPQFIFQYYREEENGRGNFPPRFSGLQFPNYSSELNVNALELDDSALYLCASSLGSGGYNEQFFGPGTRLTVL.

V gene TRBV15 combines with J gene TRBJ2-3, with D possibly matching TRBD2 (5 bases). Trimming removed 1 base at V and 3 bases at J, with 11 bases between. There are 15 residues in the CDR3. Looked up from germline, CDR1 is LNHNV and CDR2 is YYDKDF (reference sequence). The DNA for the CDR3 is TGTGCCACCAGCAGAGGGACGGGATGGACAGATACGCAGTATTTT. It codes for CATSRGTGWTDTQYF.

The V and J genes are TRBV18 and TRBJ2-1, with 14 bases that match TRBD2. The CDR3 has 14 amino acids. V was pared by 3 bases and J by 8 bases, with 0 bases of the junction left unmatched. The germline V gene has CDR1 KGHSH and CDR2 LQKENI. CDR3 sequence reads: CASSPTSGRDEQFF. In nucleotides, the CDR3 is TGTGCCAGCTCACCGACTAGCGGGAGGGATGAGCAGTTCTTC. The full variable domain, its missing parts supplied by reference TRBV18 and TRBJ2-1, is NAGVMQNPRHLVRRRGQEARLRCSPMKGHSHVYWYRQLPEEGLKFMVYLQKENIIDESGMPKERFSAEFPKEGPSILRIQQVVRGDSAAYFCASSPTSGRDEQFFGPGTRLTVL.

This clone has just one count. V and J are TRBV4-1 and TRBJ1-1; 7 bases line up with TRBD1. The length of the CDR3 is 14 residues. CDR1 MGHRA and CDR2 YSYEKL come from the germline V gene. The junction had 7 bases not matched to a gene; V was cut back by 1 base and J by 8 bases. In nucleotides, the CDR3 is TGCGCCAGCAGCCAAGCGGAGGGGGCTCAGGAAGCTTTCTTT. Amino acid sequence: CASSQAEGAQEAFF.

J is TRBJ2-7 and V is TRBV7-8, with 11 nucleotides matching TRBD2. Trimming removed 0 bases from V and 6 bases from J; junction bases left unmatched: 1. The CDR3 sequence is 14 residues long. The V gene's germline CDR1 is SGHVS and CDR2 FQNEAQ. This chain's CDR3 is CASSLAGTSGEQYF. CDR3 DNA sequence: TGTGCCAGCAGCTTAGCCGGGACTAGCGGCGAGCAGTACTTC. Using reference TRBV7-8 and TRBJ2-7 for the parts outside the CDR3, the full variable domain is GAGVSQSPRYKVAKRGQDVALRCDPISGHVSLFWYQQALGQGPEFLTYFQNEAQLDKSGLPSDRFFAERPEGSVSTLKIQRTQQEDSAVYLCASSLAGTSGEQYFGPGTRLTVT.

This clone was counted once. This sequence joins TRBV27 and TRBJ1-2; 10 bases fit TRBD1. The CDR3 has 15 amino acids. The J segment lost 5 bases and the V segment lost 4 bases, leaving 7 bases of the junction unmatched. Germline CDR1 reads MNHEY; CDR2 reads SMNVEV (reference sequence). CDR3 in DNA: TGTGCCAGCAGTTCTCCCGGGACAGGGGCTTATGGCTACACCTTC. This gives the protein CASSSPGTGAYGYTF.

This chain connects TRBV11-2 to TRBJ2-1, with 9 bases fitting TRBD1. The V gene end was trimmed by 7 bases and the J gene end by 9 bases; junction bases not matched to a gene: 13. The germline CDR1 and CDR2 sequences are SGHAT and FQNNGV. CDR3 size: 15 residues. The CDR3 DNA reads TGTGCCAGCACCCCGACCAACAGGGGGCTAGGTGAGCAGTTCTTC. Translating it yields CASTPTNRGLGEQFF.

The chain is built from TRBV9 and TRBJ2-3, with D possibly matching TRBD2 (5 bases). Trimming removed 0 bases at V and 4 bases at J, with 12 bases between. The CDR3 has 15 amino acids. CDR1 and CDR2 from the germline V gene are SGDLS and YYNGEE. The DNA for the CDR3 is TGTGCCAGCAGCGTAGCGGGGAGTCCGGCAGATACGCAGTATTTT. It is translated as CASSVAGSPADTQYF.

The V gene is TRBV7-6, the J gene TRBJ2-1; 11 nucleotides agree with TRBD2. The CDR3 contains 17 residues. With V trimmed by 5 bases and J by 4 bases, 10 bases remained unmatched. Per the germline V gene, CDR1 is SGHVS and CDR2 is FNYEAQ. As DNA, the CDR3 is TGTGCCAGCAGCCAAGGGCCGGGACTAGCGGTTTACAATGAGCAGTTCTTC. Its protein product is CASSQGPGLAVYNEQFF. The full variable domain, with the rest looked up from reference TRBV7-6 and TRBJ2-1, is GAGVSQSPRYKVTKRGQDVALRCDPISGHVSLYWYRQALGQGPEFLTYFNYEAQQDKSGLPNDRFSAERPEGSISTLTIQRTEQRDSAMYRCASSQGPGLAVYNEQFFGPGTRLTVL.

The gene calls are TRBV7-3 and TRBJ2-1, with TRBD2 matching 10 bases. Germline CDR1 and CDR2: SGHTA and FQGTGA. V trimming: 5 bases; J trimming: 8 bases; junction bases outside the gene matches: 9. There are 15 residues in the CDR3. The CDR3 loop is CASSQGLALGDEQFF. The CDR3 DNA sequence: TGTGCCAGCAGCCAGGGACTAGCGTTAGGGGATGAGCAGTTCTTC.

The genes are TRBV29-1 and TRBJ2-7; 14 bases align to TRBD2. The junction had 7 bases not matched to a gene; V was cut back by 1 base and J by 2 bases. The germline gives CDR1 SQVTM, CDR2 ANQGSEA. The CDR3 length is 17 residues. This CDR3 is CSVEGLAGGPKPYEQYF. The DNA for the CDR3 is TGCAGCGTTGAAGGACTAGCGGGAGGGCCTAAACCCTACGAGCAGTACTTC.

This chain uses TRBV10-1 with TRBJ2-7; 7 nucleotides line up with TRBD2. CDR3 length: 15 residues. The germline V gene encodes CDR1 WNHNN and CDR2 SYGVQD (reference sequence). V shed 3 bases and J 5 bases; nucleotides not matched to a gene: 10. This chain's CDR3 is CASSEPRRERHEQYF. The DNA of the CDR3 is TGCGCCAGCAGTGAACCGAGGCGGGAGAGACACGAGCAGTACTTC.